This T cell receptor (beta chain) was identified in a study of T-cell reconstitution after alpha-beta-depleted transplantation in children. CDR1 is LNHDA and CDR2 is SQIVND in the germline V gene (reference sequence). The CDR3 extends over 12 amino acids. Germline trimming cut 8 bases from V and 5 bases from J; bases unmatched to any gene: 3. The authors prepared the TCRbeta library with unique molecular identifiers. TCRdb independently ran MiXCR on the PCR reads; one entry per CDR3 protein. The repertoire holds about 610,000 distinct CDR3 sequences, roughly 10% seen once, with less than 5% in the top ten.

The sequencing here drew on PBMCs from the stem cell graft donor, taken from the stem cell graft. The receptor was derived from a human donor who donated a stem cell graft to a child with acute myeloid leukemia. The rearrangement uses TRBV19 and TRBJ1-2; 9 nucleotides match TRBD1. CDR3 region: CASLGQGYGYTF. The CDR3 bases are TGTGCCAGTCTTGGACAGGGGTATGGCTACACCTTC. The full variable domain, in which reference TRBV19 and TRBJ1-2 provide the parts outside the CDR3, is DGGITQSPKYLFRKEGQNVTLSCEQNLNHDAMYWYRQDPGQGLRLIYYSQIVNDFQKGDIAEGYSVSREKKESFPLTVTSAQKNPTAFYLCASLGQGYGYTFGSGTRLTVV.